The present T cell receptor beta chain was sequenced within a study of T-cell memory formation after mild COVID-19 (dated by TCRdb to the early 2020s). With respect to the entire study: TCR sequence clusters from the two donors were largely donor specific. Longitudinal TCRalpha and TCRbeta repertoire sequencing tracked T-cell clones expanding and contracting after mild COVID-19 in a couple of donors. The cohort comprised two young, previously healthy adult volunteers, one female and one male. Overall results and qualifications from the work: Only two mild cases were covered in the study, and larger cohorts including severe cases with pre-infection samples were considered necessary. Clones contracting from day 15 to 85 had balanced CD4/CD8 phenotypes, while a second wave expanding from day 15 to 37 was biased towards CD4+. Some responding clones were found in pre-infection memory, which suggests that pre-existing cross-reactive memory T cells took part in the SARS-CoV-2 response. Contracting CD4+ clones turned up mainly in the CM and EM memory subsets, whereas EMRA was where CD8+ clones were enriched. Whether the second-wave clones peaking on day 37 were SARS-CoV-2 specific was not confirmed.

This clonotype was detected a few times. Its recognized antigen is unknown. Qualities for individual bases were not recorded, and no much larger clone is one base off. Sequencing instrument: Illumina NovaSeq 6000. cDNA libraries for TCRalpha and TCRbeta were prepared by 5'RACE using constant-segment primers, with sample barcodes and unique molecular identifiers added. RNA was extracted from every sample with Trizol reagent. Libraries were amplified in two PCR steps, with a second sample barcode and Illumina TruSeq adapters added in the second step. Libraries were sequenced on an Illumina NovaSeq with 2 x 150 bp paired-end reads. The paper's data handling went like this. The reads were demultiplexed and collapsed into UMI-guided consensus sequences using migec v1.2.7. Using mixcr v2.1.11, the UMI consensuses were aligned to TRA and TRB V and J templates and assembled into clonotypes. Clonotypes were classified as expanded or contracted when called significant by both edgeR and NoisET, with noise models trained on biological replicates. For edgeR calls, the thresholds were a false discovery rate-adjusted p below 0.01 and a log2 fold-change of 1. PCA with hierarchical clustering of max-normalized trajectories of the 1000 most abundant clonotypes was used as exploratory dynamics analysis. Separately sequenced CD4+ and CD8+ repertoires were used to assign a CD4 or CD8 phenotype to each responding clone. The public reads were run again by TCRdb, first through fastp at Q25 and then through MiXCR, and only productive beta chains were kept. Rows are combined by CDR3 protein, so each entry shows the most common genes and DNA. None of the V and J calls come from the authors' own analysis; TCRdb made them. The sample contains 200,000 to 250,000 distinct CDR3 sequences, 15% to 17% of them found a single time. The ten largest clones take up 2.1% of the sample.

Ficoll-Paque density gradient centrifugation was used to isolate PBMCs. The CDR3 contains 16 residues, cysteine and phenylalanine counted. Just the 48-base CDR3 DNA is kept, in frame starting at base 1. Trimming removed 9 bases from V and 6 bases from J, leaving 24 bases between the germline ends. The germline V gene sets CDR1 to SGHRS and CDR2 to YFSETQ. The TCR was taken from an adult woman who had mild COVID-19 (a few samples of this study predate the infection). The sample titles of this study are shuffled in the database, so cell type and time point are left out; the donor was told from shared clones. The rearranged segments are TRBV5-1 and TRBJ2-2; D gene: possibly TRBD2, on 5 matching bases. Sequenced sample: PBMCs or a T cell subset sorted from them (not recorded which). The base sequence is TGCGCCACCAGAACATCAACTAGGAGTGGCGCCGGGGAGCTGTTTTTT. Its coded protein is CATRTSTRSGAGELFF.